Listed below are T cell receptor beta chains from one sample, sequenced in a study of CD8 T cells in ankylosing spondylitis. Using its own MiXCR run on the 5' RACE reads, TCRdb lists one record per CDR3 protein. The sample carries hundreds of thousands of distinct CDR3 sequences, over 9.5% recorded once. Sample: blood, either unsorted or a sorted T cell fraction (not recorded which). The receptors were sampled from a male donor with ankylosing spondylitis. Each CDR3 is given with its conserved first and last residue. Each record gives: J gene, V gene, clone size, D gene, CDR3 DNA, CDR3 protein. A D gene is named only where the DNA matches it firmly. Clone size is stated in some rows and not others, as once, few, many or a class when expanded.

TRBJ2-5,TRBV5-1,-,-,TGCGCCAGCAGCTTCGAGGGGACCCAGTACTTC,CASSFEGTQYF
TRBJ2-7,TRBV19,-,-,TGTGCCAGTAGTATCGGTCAGGGCTACGAGCAGTACTTC,CASSIGQGYEQYF
TRBJ1-4,TRBV7-6,-,-,TGTGCCAGCAGCTTAGTCGGAGGTGCAACTAATGAAAAACTGTTTTTT,CASSLVGGATNEKLFF
TRBJ2-7,TRBV6-5,-,-,TGTGCCAGCAGTTACGGGGGGGCATCCTACGAGCAGTACTTC,CASSYGGASYEQYF
TRBJ1-1,TRBV5-1,-,-,TGCGCCAGCAGCTTGGCCCGGTTGAACACTGAAGCTTTCTTT,CASSLARLNTEAFF
TRBJ1-3,TRBV25-1,few,-,TGTGCCAGCAGCCCCCTGGGGCAGGGTGGAAACACCATATATTTT,CASSPLGQGGNTIYF
TRBJ1-2,TRBV29-1,few,-,TGCAGCGACAAGGCAAAAGTGGGTTGGGGCTATGGCTACACCTTC,CSDKAKVGWGYGYTF
TRBJ2-7,TRBV7-2,-,TRBD1,TGTCCCAGCAGCAAAACCGGGACAGGGTTAGCCTACGAGCAGTACTTC,CPSSKTGTGLAYEQYF
TRBJ2-1,TRBV29-1,many,-,TGCAGCGTTGAGTCTACCAACTACAATGAGCAGTTCTTC,CSVESTNYNEQFF
TRBJ2-7,TRBV4-3,-,TRBD1,TGCGCCAGCAGCCACCGACAGGGTCTCACCTACGAGCAGTACTTC,CASSHRQGLTYEQYF
TRBJ1-1,TRBV27,few,-,TGTGCCAGCAGGGGCCCTATTTACACTGAAGCTTTCTTT,CASRGPIYTEAFF
TRBJ2-2,TRBV7-2,-,-,TGTGCCAGCAGCTTCCGACTAACGAACACCGGGGAGCTGTTTTTT,CASSFRLTNTGELFF
TRBJ2-5,TRBV20-1,-,TRBD2,TGCAGTGCTAGTCCAGCGGGGTGGGAGACCCAGTACTTC,CSASPAGWETQYF
TRBJ2-3,TRBV7-2,many,-,TGTGCCAGCAGCCTCACGGGACGTTCAGATACGCAGTATTTT,CASSLTGRSDTQYF
TRBJ1-5,TRBV29-1,few,TRBD1,TGCAGCGTTGAAGTTAGAACAGGGGACCCCCAGCATTTT,CSVEVRTGDPQHF
TRBJ2-3,TRBV5-5,few,-,TGTGCCAGCAGCCGTGGGACGGTTAGCACAGATACGCAGTATTTT,CASSRGTVSTDTQYF